This T cell receptor (beta chain) was documented in a study of T-cell reconstitution after alpha-beta-depleted transplantation in children. Preparation of the TCRbeta library was carried out with unique molecular identifiers. TCRdb called the PCR reads again in MiXCR, with one record for every CDR3 protein. The repertoire holds about a million distinct CDR3 sequences, with roughly 29% as singletons. J lost 4 bases, V lost 3 bases, and 12 bases had no gene match. Germline loops: CDR1 LNHDA, CDR2 SQIVND (reference sequence). This CDR3 has 16 amino acids. Sequenced material: PBMCs, mostly from graft donor cells, taken 360 days after TCRalphabeta/CD19-depleted stem cell transplant. The chain joins TRBV19 to TRBJ2-7, with 7 bases aligning to TRBD2. This TCR derives from a boy under two years old who had a stem cell transplant for SCID, so the T cells may come from the graft donor. CDR3 in DNA: TGTGCCAGTAGTATGATCGGCGGCGGGGGAGTGTACGAGCAGTACTTC. This encodes CASSMIGGGGVYEQYF.